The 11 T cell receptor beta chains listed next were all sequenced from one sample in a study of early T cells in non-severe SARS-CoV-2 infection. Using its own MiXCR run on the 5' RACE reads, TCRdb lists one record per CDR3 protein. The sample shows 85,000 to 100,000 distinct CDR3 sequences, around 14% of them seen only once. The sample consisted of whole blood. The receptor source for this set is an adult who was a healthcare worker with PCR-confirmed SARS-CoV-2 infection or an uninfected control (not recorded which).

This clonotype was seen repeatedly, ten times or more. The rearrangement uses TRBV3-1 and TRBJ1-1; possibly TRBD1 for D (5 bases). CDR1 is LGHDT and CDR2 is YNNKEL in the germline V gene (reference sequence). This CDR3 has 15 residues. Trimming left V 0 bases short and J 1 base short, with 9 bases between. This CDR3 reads CASSQEAGSNTEAFF. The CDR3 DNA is TGTGCCAGCAGCCAAGAGGCAGGGTCGAACACTGAAGCTTTCTTT. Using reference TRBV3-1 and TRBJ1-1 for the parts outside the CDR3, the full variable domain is DTAVSQTPKYLVTQMGNDKSIKCEQNLGHDTMYWYKQDSKKFLKIMFSYNNKELIINETVPNRFSPKSPDKAHLNLHINSLELGDSAVYFCASSQEAGSNTEAFFGQGTRLTVV.

The CDR3 region is CASRVEGLVAGELFF. In DNA form, the CDR3 reads TGTGCCAGCAGAGTTGAGGGGCTGGTCGCCGGGGAGCTGTTTTTT. V is TRBV28 and J is TRBJ2-2, with D perhaps assigned TRBD1 or TRBD2 (5 bases each). This CDR3 region has 15 residues. V was shortened by 6 bases and J by 6 bases, with 17 bases between the two germline ends. The V gene's germline CDR1 is MDHEN and CDR2 SYDVKM.

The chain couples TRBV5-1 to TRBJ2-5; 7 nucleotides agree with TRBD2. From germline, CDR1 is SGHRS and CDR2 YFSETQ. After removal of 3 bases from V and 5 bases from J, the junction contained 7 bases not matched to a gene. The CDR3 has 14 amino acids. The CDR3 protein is CASSWTSNRETQYF. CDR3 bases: TGCGCCAGCAGCTGGACTAGTAATAGGGAGACCCAGTACTTC.

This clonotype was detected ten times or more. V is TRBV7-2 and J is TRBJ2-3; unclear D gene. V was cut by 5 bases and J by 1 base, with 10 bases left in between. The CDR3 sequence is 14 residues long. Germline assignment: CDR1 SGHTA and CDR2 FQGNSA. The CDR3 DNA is TGTGCCAGCAGCCCGCGCCGCGGCACAGATACGCAGTATTTT. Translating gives CASSPRRGTDTQYF.

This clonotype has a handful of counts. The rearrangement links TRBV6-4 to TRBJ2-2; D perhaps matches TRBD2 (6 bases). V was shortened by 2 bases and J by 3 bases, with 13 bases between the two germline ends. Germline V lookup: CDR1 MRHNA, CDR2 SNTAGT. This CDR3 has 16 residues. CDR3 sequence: CASSDPRGGDTGELFF. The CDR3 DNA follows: TGTGCCAGCAGTGACCCCCGCGGAGGGGACACCGGGGAGCTGTTTTTT.

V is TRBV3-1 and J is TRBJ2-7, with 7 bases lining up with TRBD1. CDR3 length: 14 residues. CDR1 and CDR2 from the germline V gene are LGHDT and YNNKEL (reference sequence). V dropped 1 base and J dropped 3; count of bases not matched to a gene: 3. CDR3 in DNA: TGTGCCAGCAGCCAAGTGGCAGGGGGCTACGAGCAGTACTTC. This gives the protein CASSQVAGGYEQYF.

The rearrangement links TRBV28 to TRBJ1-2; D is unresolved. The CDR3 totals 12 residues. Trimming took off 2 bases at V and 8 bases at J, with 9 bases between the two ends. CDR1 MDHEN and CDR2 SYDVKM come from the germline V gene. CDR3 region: CASSLIKEGYTF. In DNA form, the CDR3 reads TGTGCCAGCAGTTTAATTAAGGAGGGCTACACCTTC.

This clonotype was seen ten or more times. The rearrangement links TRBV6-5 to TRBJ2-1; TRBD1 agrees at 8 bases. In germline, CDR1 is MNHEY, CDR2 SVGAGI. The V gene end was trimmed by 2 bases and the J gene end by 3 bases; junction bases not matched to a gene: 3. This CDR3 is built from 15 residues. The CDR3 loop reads CASSYLGQGYNEQFF. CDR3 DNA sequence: TGTGCCAGCAGTTACCTAGGACAGGGCTACAATGAGCAGTTCTTC.

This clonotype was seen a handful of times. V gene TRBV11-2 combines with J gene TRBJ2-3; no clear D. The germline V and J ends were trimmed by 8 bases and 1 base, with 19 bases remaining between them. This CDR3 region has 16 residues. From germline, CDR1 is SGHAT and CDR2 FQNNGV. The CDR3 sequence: CASQTRNGSRTDTQYF. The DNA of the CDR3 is TGTGCCAGCCAAACCAGGAACGGCAGTCGCACAGATACGCAGTATTTT.

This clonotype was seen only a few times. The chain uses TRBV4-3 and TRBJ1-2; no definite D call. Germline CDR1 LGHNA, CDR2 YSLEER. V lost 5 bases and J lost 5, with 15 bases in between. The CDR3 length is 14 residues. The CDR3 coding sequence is TGCGCCAGCAGCTTTACCGGTTTGGGATATGGCTACACCTTC. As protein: CASSFTGLGYGYTF.

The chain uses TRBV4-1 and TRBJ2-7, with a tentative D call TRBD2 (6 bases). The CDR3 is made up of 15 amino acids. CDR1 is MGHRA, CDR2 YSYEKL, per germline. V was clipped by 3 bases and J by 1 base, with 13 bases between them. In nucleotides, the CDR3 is TGCGCCAGCAGCCACACTACCGGGACTTCCTACGAGCAGTACTTC. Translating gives CASSHTTGTSYEQYF.